The next 15 T cell receptor beta chains were all read from a single sample in a study of blood T cell repertoires in COVID-19. Assay: immunoSEQ multiplex PCR; the TCRdb copy retains only in-frame clones and omits some. The sample lists 150,000 to 200,000 clones; 80% to 90% were seen once. The specimen sequenced was PBMCs or T cells enriched from blood (not recorded which). The receptors were sampled from a woman under 30 who had recovered from COVID-19.

The chain employs TRBV28 and TRBJ1-5, with D possibly being TRBD1 (6 bases). V was pared by 7 bases and J by 0 bases, with 16 bases between. CDR1 and CDR2 from the germline V gene are MDHEN and SYDVKM. The CDR3 is made up of 16 amino acids. CDR3 in amino acids: CASTRGGAYSNQPQHF. The CDR3 DNA is TGTGCCAGCACCCGGGGGGGGGCCTATAGCAATCAGCCCCAGCATTTT.

This clone was detected a few times. This chain links TRBV4-2 with TRBJ1-2, with 10 bases aligning to TRBD1. The length of the CDR3 is 18 residues. Per the germline V gene, CDR1 is LGHNA and CDR2 is YNFKEQ. V gave up 0 bases and J gave up 7 bases; unmatched junction bases: 14. The DNA of the CDR3 is TGTGCCAGCAGCCAAGATCAAGGGACAGGGGATCGACGCGGTGGCTACACCTTC. This translates into CASSQDQGTGDRRGGYTF.

The CDR3 protein is CASSQEVQGLYGYTF. DNA of the CDR3: TGTGCCAGCAGCCAAGAAGTTCAGGGCCTCTATGGCTACACCTTC. The chain links TRBV4-2 to TRBJ1-2; TRBD1 might be the D (5 bases). The CDR3 contains 15 residues. Trimming removed 0 bases at V and 4 bases at J, with 12 bases between. Germline CDR1 is LGHNA and CDR2 is YNFKEQ.

The gene calls are TRBV30 and TRBJ2-1; 8 bases agree with TRBD1. This CDR3 comprises 11 residues. Germline loops: CDR1 GTSNPN, CDR2 SVGIG (reference sequence). V shed 3 bases, J shed 8 bases, and the junction held 0 bases outside the gene matches. CDR3 in amino acids: CAWRQGDEQFF. CDR3 in DNA: TGTGCCTGGAGACAGGGGGATGAGCAGTTCTTC.

This clone appeared a single time. The chain links TRBV5-5 to TRBJ1-5, with D possibly matching TRBD1 (5 bases). Germline-derived CDR1 and CDR2 are SGHKS and YYEKEE (reference sequence). CDR3 length: 19 amino acids. The V and J ends lost 0 bases and 4 bases respectively, with 23 bases between them. DNA for the CDR3: TGTGCCAGCAGCTTGGGTGTTTTAGGCACCCTCGGGGGGAATCAGCCCCAGCATTTT. It is translated as CASSLGVLGTLGGNQPQHF.

The chain links TRBV7-9 to TRBJ2-3, with TRBD2 matching 15 bases. The ends lost 4 bases at V and 1 base at J; junction bases unmatched: 6. The germline CDR1 and CDR2 sequences are SEHNR and FQNEAQ (reference sequence). The CDR3 covers 18 residues. The CDR3 loop is CASSWTSGREGRTDTQYF. The CDR3 bases are TGTGCCAGCAGCTGGACTAGCGGGAGGGAGGGCCGCACAGATACGCAGTATTTT.

The chain joins TRBV6-4 to TRBJ2-1; 9 nucleotides align to TRBD2. Trimming cost V 0 bases and J 6 bases; bases outside gene matches: 6. Germline V lookup: CDR1 MRHNA, CDR2 SNTAGT. CDR3 size: 16 residues. The CDR3 reads CASSDSHSGSSNEQFF. For the CDR3, the DNA is TGTGCCAGCAGTGACTCCCATAGCGGGAGCAGCAATGAGCAGTTCTTC.

V usage is TRBV19 and J usage is TRBJ1-2; a possible D gene is TRBD1 (5 bases). The CDR3 spans 15 residues. The germline CDR1 and CDR2 sequences are LNHDA and SQIVND (reference sequence). V lost 0 bases to trimming and J lost 4 bases, with 12 bases between them. DNA for the CDR3: TGTGCCAGTAGTATAGAGGGGCGCCCGGGCTATGGCTACACCTTC. Translated: CASSIEGRPGYGYTF.

The chain couples TRBV7-6 to TRBJ2-1; 7 bases line up with TRBD2. Per the germline V gene, CDR1 is SGHVS and CDR2 is FNYEAQ. There are 15 residues in the CDR3. Germline trimming cut 5 bases from V and 6 bases from J; bases unmatched to any gene: 10. CDR3 bases: TGTGCCAGCAGCGGCGGTGAGCGGGGACGCAATGAGCAGTTCTTC. Translated: CASSGGERGRNEQFF.

V is TRBV2 and J is TRBJ2-7; 16 bases are a match to TRBD2. The DNA end lines up better with TRBJ2-5; the J call may be wrong. CDR3 length: 14 residues. Per the germline V gene, CDR1 is SNHLY and CDR2 is FYNNEI. The CDR3 region has the DNA TGTGCCAGCGGGGGACTAGCGGGAGGGCCGACCCAGTACTTC. Translation: CASGGLAGGPTQYF.

The genes are TRBV3-1 (or the pseudogene TRBV3-2) and TRBJ2-1; D unresolved. Germline lookup yields CDR1 LGHDT and CDR2 YNNKEL (reference sequence). V was trimmed by 1 base and J by 5 bases, leaving 9 bases between them. The CDR3 covers 14 residues. Written as DNA, the CDR3 is TGTGCCAGCAGCCAAGCCAGTACAGACAATGAGCAGTTCTTC. Protein product: CASSQASTDNEQFF.

The CDR3, as DNA: TGTGCCAGCAGCGTAGGGGTGTCCGCGGCCCAGCATTTT. Translating gives CASSVGVSAAQHF. The rearrangement links TRBV9 to TRBJ1-5, with unresolved D. This CDR3 is 13 amino acids long. The V gene lost 0 bases and the J gene lost 11 bases, with 12 bases spanning the gap. From germline, CDR1 is SGDLS and CDR2 YYNGEE.

This chain uses TRBV5-5 with TRBJ2-1, with TRBD1 identical over 10 bases. The V gene's germline CDR1 is SGHKS and CDR2 YYEKEE (reference sequence). The length of the CDR3 is 15 residues. Trimming cost V 4 bases and J 4 bases; bases outside gene matches: 5. The DNA for the CDR3 is TGTGCCAGCAGCGGAGGACAGGGGGGGTACAATGAGCAGTTCTTC. This gives the protein CASSGGQGGYNEQFF.

The chain links TRBV11-2 to TRBJ2-7; 9 bases map to TRBD2. V was clipped by 5 bases and J by 4 bases; unmatched bases: 12. Germline V CDR1 and CDR2: SGHAT, FQNNGV. CDR3 length: 16 residues. The CDR3 nucleotides are TGTGCCAGCAGCCCGCCGAATAGCGGGGGACGATACGAGCAGTACTTC. Translated: CASSPPNSGGRYEQYF.

The chain recombines TRBV5-1 with TRBJ1-1; 8 positions agree with TRBD1. This CDR3 region has 14 residues. Losses at the gene ends were 5 bases for V and 1 base for J; bases not matched to a gene: 4. Germline V lookup: CDR1 SGHRS, CDR2 YFSETQ. The CDR3 region is CASSRTGPNTEAFF. The DNA of the CDR3 is TGCGCCAGCAGTCGGACAGGGCCGAACACTGAAGCTTTCTTT.